Shown below are 28 T cell receptor beta chains from a single sample sequenced in a study of CD8 T cells in ankylosing spondylitis. The study's findings and limits: Seven to nine highly homologous variants formed a TCR beta motif that appeared characteristic of ankylosing spondylitis blood.

These receptors have no known antigen. TCRdb analysed the 5' RACE reads with MiXCR anew, one entry per CDR3 protein. The sample holds about 800,000 distinct CDR3 sequences, roughly 12% seen once. Sequenced material: blood, either unsorted or a sorted T cell fraction (not recorded which). Receptors were obtained from a male donor with ankylosing spondylitis.

In its sample, this clonotype was seen a few times. V gene TRBV28 combines with J gene TRBJ2-5; D gene ambiguous. The length of the CDR3 is 13 residues. V was clipped by 6 bases and J by 5 bases, with 13 bases between them. Germline V gene sequence: CDR1 MDHEN, CDR2 SYDVKM. The CDR3 loop reads CASSRPPAETQYF. CDR3 coding DNA: TGTGCCAGCAGCCGTCCCCCGGCGGAGACCCAGTACTTC.

This clonotype was counted ten times or more. The rearrangement joins TRBV20-1 to TRBJ2-1; a possible D gene is TRBD1 (6 bases). Germline CDR1 DFQATT, CDR2 SNEGSKA (reference sequence). V lost 6 bases and J 1 base, leaving 19 bases between the germline ends. This CDR3 spans 16 amino acids. The CDR3 is CSAQGSGKASYNEQFF. The CDR3 DNA sequence: TGCAGTGCCCAGGGGTCCGGGAAAGCTTCCTACAATGAGCAGTTCTTC.

This clonotype was seen ten or more times. The chain combines TRBV7-2 with TRBJ2-7; D gene unclear. Trimming shortened V by 6 bases and J by 2 bases, and 14 bases separated the two germline ends. CDR3 length equals 14 residues. CDR1 SGHTA and CDR2 FQGNSA come from the germline V gene. The CDR3 sequence: CASSLGRKTYEQYF. DNA of the CDR3: TGTGCCAGCAGTCTTGGAAGGAAGACCTACGAGCAGTACTTC.

Ten or more counts support this clonotype. V gene TRBV6-1 combines with J gene TRBJ2-3, with 11 nucleotides matching TRBD2. Germline V gene sequence: CDR1 MNHNS, CDR2 SASEGT. Trimming took 6 bases from V and 2 from J; bases not matched to a gene: 7. CDR3 length: 16 amino acids. The CDR3 here is CASRKGLAATTDTQYF. The CDR3 region has the DNA TGTGCCAGCAGGAAGGGACTAGCGGCGACCACAGATACGCAGTATTTT.

This clonotype was observed many times. V usage is TRBV5-1 and J usage is TRBJ2-2, with D hard to call. The germline gives CDR1 SGHRS, CDR2 YFSETQ. The CDR3 is 12 residues long. Trimming took off 7 bases at V and 1 base at J, with 5 bases between the two ends. The CDR3, as DNA: TGCGCCAGCGGAAGGAACACCGGGGAGCTGTTTTTT. Protein: CASGRNTGELFF.

This clonotype has a count of ten or more. The chain couples TRBV5-1 to TRBJ2-7; D is perhaps TRBD2 (8 bases). The CDR3 is 15 amino acids. Germline V gene sequence: CDR1 SGHRS, CDR2 YFSETQ. Trimming shortened V by 2 bases and J by 6 bases, and 18 bases separated the two germline ends. DNA for the CDR3: TGCGCCAGCAGCTTACGGACAGGCGGGGGGAGCGAGCAGTACTTC. This translates into CASSLRTGGGSEQYF.

This clonotype was counted a few times. The chain is built from TRBV25-1 and TRBJ1-4; D may be TRBD1 (5 bases). V was shortened by 4 bases and J by 6 bases, with 15 bases between the two germline ends. Germline-derived CDR1 and CDR2 are MGHDK and SYGVNS. There are 15 residues in the CDR3. CDR3: CASSADGGVDEKLFF. As DNA, the CDR3 is TGTGCCAGCAGTGCTGATGGGGGGGTTGATGAAAAACTGTTTTTT.

V is TRBV5-1 and J is TRBJ1-4; D not resolved. Germline assignment: CDR1 SGHRS and CDR2 YFSETQ. The CDR3 spans 14 residues. The V and J ends lost 6 bases and 8 bases respectively, with 17 bases between them. The CDR3 nucleotides are TGCGCCAGCAAAGAAAGGGTAGGAAGGGAAAAACTGTTTTTT. Translated: CASKERVGREKLFF.

As for this clonotype: The junction departs from the called germline gene at one end, perhaps through a read error. The rearrangement joins TRBV5-1 to TRBJ2-7; TRBD2 agrees at 7 bases. Germline CDR1 reads SGHRS; CDR2 reads YFSETQ. CDR3 length equals 15 residues. The CDR3 here is CTSSLGLADAYEQYF. CDR3 nucleotide sequence: TGCACCAGCAGCTTGGGGCTAGCGGACGCCTACGAGCAGTACTTC.

This clonotype came up many times. CDR3 amino acids: CASSEGGGYYEQYF. In DNA form, the CDR3 reads TGTGCCAGCAGTGAAGGGGGCGGATACTACGAGCAGTACTTC. The rearrangement joins TRBV2 to TRBJ2-7; tentatively, D is TRBD1 (5 bases). The V end was cut by 1 base, the J end by 3 bases, with 10 bases between. CDR1 is SNHLY and CDR2 is FYNNEI in the germline V gene. The CDR3 loop spans 14 amino acids.

This clonotype has a handful of counts. The chain links TRBV9 to TRBJ2-1; D gene unclear. Germline V CDR1 and CDR2: SGDLS, YYNGEE. Trimming shortened V by 1 base and J by 0 bases, and 8 bases separated the two germline ends. The length of the CDR3 is 15 residues. Here the CDR3 DNA reads TGTGCCAGCAGCGTAAGCACCAGCTCCTACAATGAGCAGTTCTTC. It specifies CASSVSTSSYNEQFF.

The chain has TRBV27 and TRBJ2-4; tentatively, D is TRBD1 or TRBD2 (5 bases each). Germline CDR1 reads MNHEY; CDR2 reads SMNVEV (reference sequence). V was trimmed by 5 bases and J by 7 bases, leaving 18 bases between them. CDR3 length: 15 amino acids. In nucleotides, the CDR3 is TGTGCCAGCAGTACCCCCGGGCCGGGGCGCAACATTCAGTACTTC. Its translation: CASSTPGPGRNIQYF.

This clonotype turned up a few times. The chain couples TRBV30 to TRBJ2-5; TRBD2 agrees at 12 bases. This CDR3 spans 13 amino acids. V was pared by 4 bases and J by 5 bases, with 2 bases of the junction left unmatched. The germline gives CDR1 GTSNPN, CDR2 SVGIG (reference sequence). CDR3 protein: CAWTLAGGETQYF. The CDR3 nucleotides read TGTGCCTGGACGCTAGCGGGAGGGGAGACCCAGTACTTC.

The chain is built from TRBV5-1 and TRBJ1-4; a weak D match, TRBD1 (6 bases). The length of the CDR3 is 13 residues. Germline assignment: CDR1 SGHRS and CDR2 YFSETQ. Trimming pared 5 bases from V and 5 bases from J, leaving 10 bases between. The CDR3 DNA reads as TGCGCCAGCAGACAGGGAGTCAATGAAAAACTGTTTTTT. This gives the protein CASRQGVNEKLFF.

The chain is built from TRBV18 and TRBJ2-7; D gene uncertain. The CDR3 consists of 14 residues. Trimming left V 2 bases short and J 6 bases short, with 14 bases between. Per the germline V gene, CDR1 is KGHSH and CDR2 is LQKENI. For the CDR3, the DNA is TGTGCCAGCTCACCAGGCGTCGCCGCTACCGAGCAGTACTTC. Its translation is CASSPGVAATEQYF.

The chain couples TRBV9 to TRBJ1-2; D is uncertain. CDR3 length: 13 amino acids. The V end lost 4 bases, the J end lost 5 bases, and 12 bases lay between the germline ends. Germline CDR1 reads SGDLS; CDR2 reads YYNGEE. The CDR3 region has the DNA TGTGCCAGCAGCCCCCCCTTCCTATATGGCTACACCTTC. Translated, it gives CASSPPFLYGYTF. Full variable domain (rest looked up from reference TRBV9 and TRBJ1-2): DSGVTQTPKHLITATGQRVTLRCSPRSGDLSVYWYQQSLDQGLQFLIQYYNGEERAKGNILERFSAQQFPDLHSELNLSSLELGDSALYFCASSPPFLYGYTFGSGTRLTVV.

V is TRBV6-2 or TRBV6-3 and J is TRBJ2-5; D is perhaps TRBD1 (5 bases). The CDR3 loop spans 14 amino acids. V lost 6 bases and J lost 5, with 16 bases in between. Germline lookup yields CDR1 MNHEY and CDR2 SVGEGT. The chain's CDR3 is CASRDPTEGETQYF. Here the CDR3 DNA reads TGTGCCAGCAGAGACCCGACAGAAGGGGAGACCCAGTACTTC.

This clonotype was seen a few times. The rearrangement links TRBV7-2 to TRBJ2-2, with a tentative D call TRBD2 (6 bases). This CDR3 region has 15 residues. Germline CDR1 is SGHTA and CDR2 is FQGNSA. Trimming removed 5 bases from V and 7 bases from J, with 17 bases in between. This chain's CDR3 is CASSLGTSRGGELFF. The CDR3 bases are TGTGCCAGCAGCCTCGGGACTTCTAGGGGCGGGGAGCTGTTTTTT.

This rearrangement joins TRBV20-1 to TRBJ1-1; D is unclear. Germline V CDR1 and CDR2: DFQATT, SNEGSKA (reference sequence). This CDR3 has 13 residues. CDR3 in amino acids: CSDQGSMNTEAFF. Written as DNA, the CDR3 is TGCAGCGACCAAGGGTCCATGAACACTGAAGCTTTCTTT.

The gene calls are TRBV20-1 and TRBJ1-1, with D possibly TRBD1 on 5 matching bases. Trimming stripped 1 base from V and 0 bases from J, with 12 bases between. Looked up from germline, CDR1 is DFQATT and CDR2 is SNEGSKA (reference sequence). The CDR3 extends over 15 amino acids. CDR3 region: CSARAPGRLNTEAFF. CDR3 DNA sequence: TGCAGTGCTAGAGCTCCGGGACGCTTGAACACTGAAGCTTTCTTT.

The rearrangement joins TRBV2 to TRBJ2-5, with a possible D match to TRBD2 (5 bases). CDR1 SNHLY and CDR2 FYNNEI come from the germline V gene. Deletions cut 3 bases from V and 4 bases from J, with 9 bases between. The CDR3 length is 13 residues. CDR3 in DNA: TGTGCCAGCAGTGACGGGGTAGGAGAGACCCAGTACTTC. It yields the protein CASSDGVGETQYF. Complete variable domain (other parts from reference TRBV2 and TRBJ2-5): EPEVTQTPSHQVTQMGQEVILRCVPISNHLYFYWYRQILGQKVEFLVSFYNNEISEKSEIFDDQFSVERPDGSNFTLKIRSTKLEDSAMYFCASSDGVGETQYFGPGTRLLVL.

This sequence joins TRBV20-1 and TRBJ2-3; TRBD2 matches 9 bases. Germline CDR1 reads DFQATT; CDR2 reads SNEGSKA (reference sequence). The CDR3 length is 15 residues. With V trimmed by 8 bases and J by 0 bases, 9 bases remained unmatched. Written as DNA, the CDR3 is TGCAGTCCAAAGTTTGGGACTAGCAGCACAGATACGCAGTATTTT. It specifies CSPKFGTSSTDTQYF.

This clonotype occurred once. Relative to the germline gene, one junction end is altered; a read error may explain this. The genes are TRBV20-1 and TRBJ2-5; the match to TRBD1 covers 7 bases. This CDR3 is 10 amino acids long. CDR1 is DFQATT and CDR2 is SNEGSKA in the germline V gene (reference sequence). For the CDR3, the DNA is TGCAGTGCTAGAAGGGGGCTACAACACTTC. It encodes CSARRGLQHF.

The CDR3 reads CASSFDVPYEQYF. The CDR3, as DNA: TGTGCCAGCAGCTTCGACGTACCCTACGAGCAGTACTTC. The J gene is TRBJ2-7, the V gene TRBV7-9, with unresolved D. The V end lost 3 bases, the J end lost 2 bases, and 8 bases lay between the germline ends. CDR1 is SEHNR, CDR2 FQNEAQ, per germline (reference sequence). The CDR3 is 13 residues long.

The sample holds many counts of this clonotype. The gene calls are TRBV29-1 and TRBJ2-3; 11 bases align to TRBD2. This CDR3 region has 14 residues. V shed 7 bases and J 3 bases; nucleotides not matched to a gene: 6. Germline lookup yields CDR1 SQVTM and CDR2 ANQGSEA. This CDR3 is CSAPGLAVTDTQYF. The CDR3 DNA sequence: TGCAGCGCCCCGGGACTAGCGGTGACAGATACGCAGTATTTT.

The chain couples TRBV7-9 to TRBJ2-7, with 7 bases lining up with TRBD2. CDR1 and CDR2 (germline): SEHNR, FQNEAQ (reference sequence). V lost 5 bases, J lost 0 bases, and 7 bases stayed unmatched. This CDR3 comprises 15 residues. The CDR3, as DNA: TGTGCCAGCAGCCCCCGCTGGGGGGGCTCCTACGAGCAGTACTTC. Its protein product is CASSPRWGGSYEQYF.

This clonotype was picked up many times. The rearrangement links TRBV28 to TRBJ1-2, with D unclear. Germline V gives CDR1 MDHEN, CDR2 SYDVKM. Trimming shortened V by 2 bases and J by 3 bases, and 7 bases separated the two germline ends. There are 13 residues in the CDR3. The CDR3 here is CASSLGVYYGYTF. CDR3 sequence (DNA): TGTGCCAGCAGTTTAGGGGTGTACTATGGCTACACCTTC.

The rearrangement links TRBV7-2 to TRBJ1-2, with TRBD1 matching 9 bases. This CDR3 is built from 14 residues. Per germline, CDR1 SGHTA and CDR2 FQGNSA. The V and J ends lost 5 bases and 7 bases, in that order; junction bases with no gene match: 8. The CDR3 DNA is TGTGCCAGCAGCCCTGACAGGGGGTACGCTGGCTACACCTTC. The encoded protein is CASSPDRGYAGYTF.